This T cell receptor beta chain was recovered during a study of cytomegalovirus exposure and HLA in healthy donors. The CDR3 is 12 residues long. Germline values: CDR1 MDHEN, CDR2 SYDVKM. V gave up 4 bases and J gave up 10 bases, with 10 bases separating them. Findings and caveats of the study: The study found most TCR sequences rare, yet found some public TCRs in many donors. One later analysis, an examination of the approximately 130 validation repertoires, found that first-cohort TCR clusters tended to co-occur in them. Cytomegalovirus association was listed for 164 TCR beta chains.

These donors were members of the approximately 120-subject validation cohort, a group separate from the approximately 670-subject first cohort. In regard to this clone: Its antigen is currently unknown.

Some clones are missing from TCRdb's copy, which holds only in-frame ones; the method was immunoSEQ multiplex PCR. Here the sample spans 80,000 to 100,000 clones, roughly 85% being singletons. Material: PBMCs. This TCR was sampled from a woman aged 30 to 39 in good health and CMV-seronegative. The chain has TRBV28 and TRBJ1-4, with D possibly being TRBD1 (6 bases). The CDR3 coding sequence is TGTGCCAGCAGTTCCTCAGGGGTAAAACTGTTTTTT. As protein: CASSSSGVKLFF.